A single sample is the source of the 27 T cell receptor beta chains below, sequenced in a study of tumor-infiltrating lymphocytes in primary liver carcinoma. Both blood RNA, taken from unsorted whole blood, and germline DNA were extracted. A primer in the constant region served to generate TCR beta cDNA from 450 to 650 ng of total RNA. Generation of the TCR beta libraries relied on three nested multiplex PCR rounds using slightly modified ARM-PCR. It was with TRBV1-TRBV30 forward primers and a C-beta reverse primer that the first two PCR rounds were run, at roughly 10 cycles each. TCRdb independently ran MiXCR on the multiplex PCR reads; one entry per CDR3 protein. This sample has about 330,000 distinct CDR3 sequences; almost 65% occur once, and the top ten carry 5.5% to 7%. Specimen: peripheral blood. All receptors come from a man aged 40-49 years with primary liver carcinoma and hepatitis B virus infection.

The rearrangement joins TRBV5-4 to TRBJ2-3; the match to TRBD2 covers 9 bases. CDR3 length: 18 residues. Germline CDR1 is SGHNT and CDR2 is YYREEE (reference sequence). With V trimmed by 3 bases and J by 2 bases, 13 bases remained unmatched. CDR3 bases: TGTGCCAGCAGCTACACTAGCGGGCAAGTGCCTAACACAGATACGCAGTATTTT. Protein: CASSYTSGQVPNTDTQYF.

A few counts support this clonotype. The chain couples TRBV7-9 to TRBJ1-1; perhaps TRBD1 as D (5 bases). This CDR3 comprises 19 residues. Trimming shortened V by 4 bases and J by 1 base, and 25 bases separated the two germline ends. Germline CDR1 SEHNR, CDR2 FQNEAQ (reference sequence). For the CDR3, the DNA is TGTGCCAGCAGCTCGCTTACGGACATAGGACGGCTTTCGAACACTGAAGCTTTCTTT. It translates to CASSSLTDIGRLSNTEAFF.

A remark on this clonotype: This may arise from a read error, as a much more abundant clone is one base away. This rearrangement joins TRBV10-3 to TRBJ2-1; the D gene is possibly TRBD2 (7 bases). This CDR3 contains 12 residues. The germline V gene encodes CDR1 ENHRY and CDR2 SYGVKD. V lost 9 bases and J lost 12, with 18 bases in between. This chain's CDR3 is CAMSGTRDVQFF. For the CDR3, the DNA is TGTGCCATGAGCGGGACAAGAGATGTGCAGTTCTTC.

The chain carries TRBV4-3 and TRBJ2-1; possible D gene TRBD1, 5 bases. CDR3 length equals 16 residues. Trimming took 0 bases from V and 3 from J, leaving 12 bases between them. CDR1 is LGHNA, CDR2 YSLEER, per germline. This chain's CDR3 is CASSQESRRDYNEQFF. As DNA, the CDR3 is TGCGCCAGCAGCCAAGAAAGCCGCAGGGACTACAATGAGCAGTTCTTC.

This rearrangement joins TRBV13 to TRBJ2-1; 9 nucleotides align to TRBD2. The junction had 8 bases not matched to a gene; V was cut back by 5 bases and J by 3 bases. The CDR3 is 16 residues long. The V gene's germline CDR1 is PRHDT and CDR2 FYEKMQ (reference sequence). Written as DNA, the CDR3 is TGTGCCAGCAGCCGCCGCGGGACTAGCCGCTACAATGAGCAGTTCTTC. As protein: CASSRRGTSRYNEQFF. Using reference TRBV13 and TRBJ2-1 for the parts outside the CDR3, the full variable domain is AAGVIQSPRHLIKEKRETATLKCYPIPRHDTVYWYQQGPGQDPQFLISFYEKMQSDKGSIPDRFSAQQFSDYHSELNMSSLELGDSALYFCASSRRGTSRYNEQFFGPGTRLTVL.

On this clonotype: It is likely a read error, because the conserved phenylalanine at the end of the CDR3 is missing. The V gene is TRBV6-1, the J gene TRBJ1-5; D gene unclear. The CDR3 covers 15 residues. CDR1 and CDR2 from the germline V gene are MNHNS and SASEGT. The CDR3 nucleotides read TGTGTCAGCAGTGAAATCTCCCATAGCAATCAGCCCCAGCATCTT. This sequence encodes CVSSEISHSNQPQHL.

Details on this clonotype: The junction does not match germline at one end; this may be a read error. In nucleotides, the CDR3 is TGTACCAGCAGTTCCGGGAATATCTTCACCGGGGAGCTGTTTTTT. Amino acids: CTSSSGNIFTGELFF. The chain has TRBV12-3 or TRBV12-4 and TRBJ2-2, with D possibly being TRBD2 (5 bases). This CDR3 contains 15 residues.

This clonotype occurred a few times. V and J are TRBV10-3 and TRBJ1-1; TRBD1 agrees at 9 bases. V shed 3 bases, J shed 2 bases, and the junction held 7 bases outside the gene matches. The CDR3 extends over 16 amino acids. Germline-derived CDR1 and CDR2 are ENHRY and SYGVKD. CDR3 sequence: CAISERTGVSNTEAFF. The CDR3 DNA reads TGTGCCATCAGTGAAAGGACAGGGGTTTCTAACACTGAAGCTTTCTTT.

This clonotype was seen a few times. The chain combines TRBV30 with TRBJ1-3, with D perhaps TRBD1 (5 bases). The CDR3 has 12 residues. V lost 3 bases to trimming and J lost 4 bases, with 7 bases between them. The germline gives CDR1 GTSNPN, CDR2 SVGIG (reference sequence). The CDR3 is CAWRQGGNTIYF. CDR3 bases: TGTGCCTGGAGGCAGGGCGGAAACACCATATATTTT. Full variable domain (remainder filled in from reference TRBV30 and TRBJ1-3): SQTIHQWPATLVQPVGSPLSLECTVEGTSNPNLYWYRQAAGRGLQLLFYSVGIGQISSEVPQNLSASRPQDRQFILSSKKLLLSDSGFYLCAWRQGGNTIYFGEGSWLTVV.

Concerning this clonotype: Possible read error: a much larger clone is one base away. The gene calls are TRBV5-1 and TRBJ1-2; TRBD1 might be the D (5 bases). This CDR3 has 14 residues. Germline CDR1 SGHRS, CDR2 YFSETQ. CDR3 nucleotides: TGCGCCAGCAGCTTGACCGACAGCCCCTATGACTACACCTTC. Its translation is CASSLTDSPYDYTF.

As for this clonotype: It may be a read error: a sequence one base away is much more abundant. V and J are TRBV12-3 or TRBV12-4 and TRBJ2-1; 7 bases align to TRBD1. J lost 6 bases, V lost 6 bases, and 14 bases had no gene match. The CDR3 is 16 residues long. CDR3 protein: CASSPTTVTGRNEQFF. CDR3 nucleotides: TGTGCCAGCAGCCCCACAACCGTGACAGGGCGCAATGAGCAGTTCTTC.

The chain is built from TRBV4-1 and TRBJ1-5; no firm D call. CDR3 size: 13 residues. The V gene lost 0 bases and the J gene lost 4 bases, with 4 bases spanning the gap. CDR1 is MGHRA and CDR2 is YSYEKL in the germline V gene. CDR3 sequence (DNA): TGCGCCAGCAGCCAAGACTGGAATCAGCCCCAGCATTTT. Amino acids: CASSQDWNQPQHF.

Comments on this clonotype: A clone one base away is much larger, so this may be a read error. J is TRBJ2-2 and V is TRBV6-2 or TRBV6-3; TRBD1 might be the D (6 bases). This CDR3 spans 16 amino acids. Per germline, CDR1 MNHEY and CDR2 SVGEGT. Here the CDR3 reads CASIYSRGSNTGELFF. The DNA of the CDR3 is TGTGCCAGCATTTACTCGAGGGGGTCGAACACCGGGGAGCTGTTTTTT.

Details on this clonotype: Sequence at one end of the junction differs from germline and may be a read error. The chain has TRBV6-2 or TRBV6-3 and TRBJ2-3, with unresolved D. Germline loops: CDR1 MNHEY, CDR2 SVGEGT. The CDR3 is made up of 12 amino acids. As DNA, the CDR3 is TGTGCCAGCAGTTGGAACGGAGATACGCGGTATTTT. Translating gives CASSWNGDTRYF.

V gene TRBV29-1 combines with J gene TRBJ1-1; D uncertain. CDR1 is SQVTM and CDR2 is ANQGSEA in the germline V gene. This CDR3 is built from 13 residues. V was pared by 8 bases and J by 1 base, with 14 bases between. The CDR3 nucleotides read TGCAGCATGACGGTCGGTGGGAACACTGAAGCTTTCTTT. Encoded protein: CSMTVGGNTEAFF.

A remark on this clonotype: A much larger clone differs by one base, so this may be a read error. CDR3 sequence reads: CASSFRGRPGAFF. The CDR3 bases are TGTGCCAGCAGTTTCAGGGGGCGCCCTGGAGCTTTCTTT. This chain joins TRBV12-3 or TRBV12-4 and TRBJ1-1, with 8 bases aligning to TRBD1. V lost 3 bases and J lost 10; bases outside the gene matches: 7. CDR3 length: 13 amino acids.

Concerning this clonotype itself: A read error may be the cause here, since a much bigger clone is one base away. This chain's CDR3 is CANSPRTENQPQHF. In DNA form, the CDR3 reads TGTGCCAACAGTCCACGGACTGAGAATCAGCCCCAGCATTTT. The genes are TRBV6-1 and TRBJ1-5; D unresolved. Germline V gene data show CDR1 as MNHNS and CDR2 as SASEGT. The CDR3 contains 14 residues.

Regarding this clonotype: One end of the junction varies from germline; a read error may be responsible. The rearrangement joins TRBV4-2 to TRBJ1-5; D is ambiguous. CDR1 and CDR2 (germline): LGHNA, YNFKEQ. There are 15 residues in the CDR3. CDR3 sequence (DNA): TGTGCCAGCAGCCAAAATTTACGGTCAAATCGGCCCCAGCATTTT. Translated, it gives CASSQNLRSNRPQHF.

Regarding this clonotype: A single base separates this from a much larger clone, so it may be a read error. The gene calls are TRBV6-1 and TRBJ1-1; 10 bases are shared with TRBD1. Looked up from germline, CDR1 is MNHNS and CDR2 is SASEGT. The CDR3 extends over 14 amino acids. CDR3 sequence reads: CASRSDRGHTGAFF. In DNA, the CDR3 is TGTGCCAGCAGATCAGACAGGGGGCACACTGGAGCTTTCTTT.

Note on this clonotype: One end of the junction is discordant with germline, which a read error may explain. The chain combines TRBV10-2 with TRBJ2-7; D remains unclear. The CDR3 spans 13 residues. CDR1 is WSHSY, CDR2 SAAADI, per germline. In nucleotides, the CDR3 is TGCGCCAGCCGAATTGGCGAATCCTACGAGCAGTGCTTC. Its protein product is CASRIGESYEQCF.

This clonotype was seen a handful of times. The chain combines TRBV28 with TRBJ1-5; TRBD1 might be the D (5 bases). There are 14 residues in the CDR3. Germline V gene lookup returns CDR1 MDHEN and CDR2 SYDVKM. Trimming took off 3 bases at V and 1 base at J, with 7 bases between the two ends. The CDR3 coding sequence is TGTGCCAGCAGTTTGGAGGGGAGCAATCAGCCCCAGCATTTT. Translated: CASSLEGSNQPQHF.

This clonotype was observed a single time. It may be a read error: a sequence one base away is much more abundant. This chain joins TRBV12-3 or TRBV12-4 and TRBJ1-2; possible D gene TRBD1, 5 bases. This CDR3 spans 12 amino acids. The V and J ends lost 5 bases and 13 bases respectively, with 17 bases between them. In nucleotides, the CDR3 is TGTGCCAGCAGTCCGATATGGTGGGGCCTCACCTTC. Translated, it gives CASSPIWWGLTF.

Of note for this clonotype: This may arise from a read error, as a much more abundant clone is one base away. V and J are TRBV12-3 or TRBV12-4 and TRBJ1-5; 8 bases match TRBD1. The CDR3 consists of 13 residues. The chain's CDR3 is CASSKDRDQPQQF. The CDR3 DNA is TGTGCCAGCAGTAAGGACAGGGACCAGCCCCAGCAATTT.

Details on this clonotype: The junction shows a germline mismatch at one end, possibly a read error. CDR3 nucleotides: TGCGCCAGCAGCCAAACTCCTGGCGGGGGGAAAGAGGTCCAGTGCTTC. It encodes CASSQTPGGGKEVQCF. V gene TRBV11-2 combines with J gene TRBJ2-5, with TRBD2 matching 8 bases. Looked up from germline, CDR1 is SGHAT and CDR2 is FQNNGV. The CDR3 is 16 amino acids.

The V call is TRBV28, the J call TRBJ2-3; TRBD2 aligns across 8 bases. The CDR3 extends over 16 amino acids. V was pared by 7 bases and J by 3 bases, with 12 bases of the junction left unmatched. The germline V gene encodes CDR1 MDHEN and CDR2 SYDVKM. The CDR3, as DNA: TGTGCCAGCACCCGCCCCATTAGCGGGAAAACAGATACGCAGTATTTT. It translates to CASTRPISGKTDTQYF.

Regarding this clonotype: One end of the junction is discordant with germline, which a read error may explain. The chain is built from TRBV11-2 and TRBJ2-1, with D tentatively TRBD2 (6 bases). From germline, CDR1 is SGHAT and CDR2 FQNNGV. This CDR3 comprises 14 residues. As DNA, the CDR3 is TGCGCCAGCAGCTCACGACTAGAATGGAATGAGCAGTTCTTC. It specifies CASSSRLEWNEQFF.

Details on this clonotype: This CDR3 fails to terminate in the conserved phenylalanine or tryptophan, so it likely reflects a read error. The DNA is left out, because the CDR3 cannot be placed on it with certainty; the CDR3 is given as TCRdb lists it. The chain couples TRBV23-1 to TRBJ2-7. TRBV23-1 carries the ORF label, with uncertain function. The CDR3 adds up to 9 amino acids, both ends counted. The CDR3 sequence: CASENTGPL.